This T cell receptor beta chain stems from a study of blood T cell repertoires in COVID-19. Background on the study: COVID-19 samples from acute and convalescent phases originated in the United States, Italy and Spain. Nucleic acid was either cDNA or gDNA, and it came from T cells, B-cell-depleted T cells, or PBMCs.

Original handling: Amplification with reference gene primers provided the estimates of nucleated cell counts. This table comes from immunoSEQ multiplex PCR, and its TCRdb copy is limited to in-frame clones, with some not included. The V and J calls and clone size are taken from that table; D and trimming were inferred from the DNA. The repertoire holds some 230,000 clones, with 75% to 85% as singletons. This CDR3 spans 18 amino acids. Germline V gives CDR1 MNHNS, CDR2 SASEGT. J was trimmed by 2 bases and V by 4 bases; bases with no gene match: 13. The V and J genes are TRBV6-1 and TRBJ2-3; 9 positions agree with TRBD2. The TCR comes from a woman between 45 and 65 years old with acute or convalescent COVID-19. Sequences were obtained from peripheral blood. In DNA, the CDR3 is TGTGCCAGCAGTGGGGTAGCGGGGGCGGCTGGAAACACAGATACGCAGTATTTT. Amino acid sequence: CASSGVAGAAGNTDTQYF.